This T cell receptor beta chain was found in a study of shared clonotypes between healthy human individuals. The assay was carried out at the deep level. For each subset, genomic DNA was distributed in equal portions over several immunoSEQ plates. Generated by immunoSEQ multiplex PCR, the TCRdb table keeps only in-frame clones and is missing some. The sample carries 2 million to 2.5 million clones, around 95% recorded once. A single count supports this clone. The source of this sequence is a young man in good health. The sequenced material came from naive CD4+ T cells sorted from blood. Subset denoted: CD45RA+ positively selected.

The CDR3 coding sequence is TGTGCCAGCAGTTTCTCCCGGACTAGTCGGGCCGGGGAGCTGTTTTTT. It codes for CASSFSRTSRAGELFF. The chain recombines TRBV6-6 with TRBJ2-2; 7 bases are shared with TRBD2. Trimming took 4 bases from V and 6 from J; bases not matched to a gene: 11. The CDR3 loop spans 16 amino acids. CDR1 is MNHNY and CDR2 is SVGAGI in the germline V gene (reference sequence).